One sample yielded the 7 T cell receptor beta chains listed below, sequenced in a study of T-cell memory formation after mild COVID-19. TCRdb reanalysed the 5' RACE reads using MiXCR and keeps one entry per CDR3 protein. The table shows some 150,000 distinct CDR3 sequences, with 25% occurring only once. Sequenced material: PBMCs or a T cell subset sorted from them (not recorded which). These receptors were collected from an adult woman who had mild COVID-19 (a few samples of this study predate the infection). Cell type and time point are not known.

The CDR3 nucleotides read TGTGCCAGCAGTTACTCGGGCAATCAGCCCCAGCATTTT. Amino acids: CASSYSGNQPQHF. This rearrangement joins TRBV27 to TRBJ1-5; D ambiguous. V gave up 4 bases and J gave up 2 bases, with 6 bases separating them. Germline CDR1 reads MNHEY; CDR2 reads SMNVEV (reference sequence). The CDR3 contains 13 residues.

The chain recombines TRBV7-9 with TRBJ1-1; D may be TRBD1 (5 bases). Between the trimmed V and J ends, which lost 6 bases and 2 bases, there was a span of 10 bases. Germline loops: CDR1 SEHNR, CDR2 FQNEAQ (reference sequence). The CDR3 spans 13 residues. The CDR3 is CASRSGTNTEAFF. The CDR3 nucleotides are TGTGCCAGCAGATCTGGGACCAACACTGAAGCTTTCTTT.

The CDR3 region has the DNA TGTGCCAGCAGCAACCCGCGGGGACCGACTAGCACAGATACGCAGTATTTT. Translated, it gives CASSNPRGPTSTDTQYF. The chain combines TRBV9 with TRBJ2-3; D might be TRBD2 (6 bases). The length of the CDR3 is 17 residues. V shed 4 bases and J shed 0 bases, with 18 bases lying between them. The germline V gene has CDR1 SGDLS and CDR2 YYNGEE.

The V and J genes are TRBV2 and TRBJ1-5; TRBD1 matches at 9 bases. The V and J ends lost 6 bases and 2 bases, in that order; junction bases with no gene match: 8. CDR1 and CDR2 (germline): SNHLY, FYNNEI. CDR3 size: 16 residues. The CDR3: CASRAWTGERNQPQHF. The DNA for the CDR3 is TGTGCCAGCAGGGCCTGGACAGGGGAACGCAATCAGCCCCAGCATTTT.

About this clonotype: The DNA is left out, because the CDR3 cannot be placed on it with certainty; the CDR3 is given as TCRdb lists it. This chain connects TRBV6-1 to TRBJ2-5; the table's TRBD2 call for D was not verified on the DNA. Germline V gene sequence: CDR1 MNHNS, CDR2 SASEGT. The CDR3 has 18 amino acids, counting both end residues. The CDR3 loop is CASRKGPAGVYFGETQYF.

This clonotype was counted a few times. The chain combines TRBV6-6 with TRBJ1-5, with TRBD1 identical over 7 bases. Trimming at V came to 6 bases and at J to 6 bases, leaving 11 bases not matched to a gene. The germline V gene encodes CDR1 MNHNY and CDR2 SVGAGI (reference sequence). This CDR3 is 15 amino acids long. The CDR3 loop reads CASSPLDRAGQPQHF. The DNA for the CDR3 is TGTGCCAGCAGCCCTTTAGACAGGGCGGGTCAGCCCCAGCATTTT.

A few counts support this clonotype. The chain links TRBV7-3 to TRBJ2-1; 9 nucleotides align to TRBD2. The V segment lost 0 bases and the J segment 8 bases; nucleotides outside the gene matches: 5. CDR1 is SGHTA, CDR2 FQGTGA, per germline. The CDR3 is made up of 15 amino acids. The CDR3 DNA follows: TGTGCCAGCAGCTTAACTGGCGGGAGGGGATATGAGCAGTTCTTC. Residues: CASSLTGGRGYEQFF.